This T cell receptor (beta chain) comes out of a study of blood T cell repertoires in COVID-19. Deletions cut 6 bases from V and 15 bases from J, with 27 bases between. CDR3 length: 15 amino acids. Germline V gene sequence: CDR1 LNHDA, CDR2 SQIVND (reference sequence). TCRdb's table, derived via immunoSEQ multiplex PCR, lists solely in-frame clones and lacks some. Of about 180,000 clones detected, 83% appear once; the ten largest clones hold 7.6%. J is TRBJ2-4 and V is TRBV19, with D perhaps matching TRBD1 (6 bases). The sequenced sample consisted of peripheral blood. The source of this sequence is a woman between 70 and 85 years old with COVID-19, enrolled during active disease. The CDR3 nucleotides read TGTGCCAGTAGCGCATCAACCGGGACACCGCCGTATGGGTACTTC. It codes for CASSASTGTPPYGYF. The variable domain in full, with the rest retrieved from reference TRBV19 and TRBJ2-4, is DGGITQSPKYLFRKEGQNVTLSCEQNLNHDAMYWYRQDPGQGLRLIYYSQIVNDFQKGDIAEGYSVSREKKESFPLTVTSAQKNPTAFYLCASSASTGTPPYGYFGAGTRLSVL.